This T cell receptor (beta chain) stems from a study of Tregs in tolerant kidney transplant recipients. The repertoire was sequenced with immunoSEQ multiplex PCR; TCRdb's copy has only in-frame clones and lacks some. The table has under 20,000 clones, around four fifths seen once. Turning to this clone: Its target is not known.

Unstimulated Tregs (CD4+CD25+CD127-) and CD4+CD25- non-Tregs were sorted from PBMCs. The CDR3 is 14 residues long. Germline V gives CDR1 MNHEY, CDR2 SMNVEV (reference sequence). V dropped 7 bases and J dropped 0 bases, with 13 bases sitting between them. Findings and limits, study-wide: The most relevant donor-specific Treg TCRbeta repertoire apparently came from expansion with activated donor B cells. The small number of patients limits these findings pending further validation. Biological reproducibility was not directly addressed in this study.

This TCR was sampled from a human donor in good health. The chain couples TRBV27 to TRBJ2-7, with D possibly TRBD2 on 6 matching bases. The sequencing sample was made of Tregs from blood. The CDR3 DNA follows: TGTGCCAGCAACCCTTACGGGGGCTCCTACGAGCAGTACTTC. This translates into CASNPYGGSYEQYF.